At least ten counts were recorded for the clone carrying this TCR beta chain. Criteria for exclusion of patients were uncontrolled infection, other autoimmune disease, pregnancy or lactation. Amplification targeted TCR beta CDR3 regions from RNA transcripts. The TCR CDR3 first-round RT-PCR relied on the HTBI primer set. Using its own MiXCR run on the multiplex PCR reads, TCRdb lists one record per CDR3 protein. This table has a few hundred thousand distinct CDR3 sequences, about 18% appearing once. The CDR3 totals 16 residues. From germline, CDR1 is ENHRY and CDR2 SYGVKD. V trimming: 5 bases; J trimming: 0 bases; junction bases outside the gene matches: 9. The sample belongs to a study of T cells in Graves' hyperthyroidism and ophthalmopathy.

The material sequenced was blood. The source of this sequence is a woman under 30 with Graves' hyperthyroidism. V is TRBV10-3 and J is TRBJ1-2, with 7 positions matching TRBD1. The CDR3 sequence: CAISPDREQANYGYTF. CDR3 sequence (DNA): TGTGCCATCAGTCCAGACAGGGAGCAAGCTAACTATGGCTACACCTTC.